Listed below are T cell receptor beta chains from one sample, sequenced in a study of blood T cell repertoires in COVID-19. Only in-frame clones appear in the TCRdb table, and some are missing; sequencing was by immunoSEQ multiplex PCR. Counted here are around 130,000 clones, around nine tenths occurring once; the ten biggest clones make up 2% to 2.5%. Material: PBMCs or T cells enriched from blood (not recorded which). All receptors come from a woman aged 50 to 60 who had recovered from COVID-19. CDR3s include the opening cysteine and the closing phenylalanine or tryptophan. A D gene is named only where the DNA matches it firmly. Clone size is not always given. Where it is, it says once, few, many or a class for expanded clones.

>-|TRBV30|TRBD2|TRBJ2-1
TGTGCCTGGAGTCCCCGGACTAGCGGGGTCTACAATGAGCAGTTCTTC
CAWSPRTSGVYNEQFF
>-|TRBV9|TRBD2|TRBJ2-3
TGTGCCAGCAGCGCGACTAGCGGGGCCGCAGATACGCAGTATTTT
CASSATSGAADTQYF
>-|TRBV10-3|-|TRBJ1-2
TGTGCCATCATGGGAGGTACCGGGGTCTATGGCTACACCTTC
CAIMGGTGVYGYTF
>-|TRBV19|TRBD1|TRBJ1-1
TGTGCCAGTAGTATTGGGACAGGAAACACTGAAGCTTTCTTT
CASSIGTGNTEAFF
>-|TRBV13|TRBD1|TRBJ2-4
TGTGCCAGCAGCACTGGACAGGGATCCAAAAACATTCAGTACTTC
CASSTGQGSKNIQYF
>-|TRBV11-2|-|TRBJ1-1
TGTGCCAGCAGCTTGGTACAGGTAGGTGAAGCTTTCTTT
CASSLVQVGEAFF
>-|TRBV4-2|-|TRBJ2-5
TGTGCCAGCAGCGGTGCTAGTCGGGAGACCCAGTACTTC
CASSGASRETQYF
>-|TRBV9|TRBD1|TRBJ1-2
TGTGCCAGCAGCCCAGAGGGACAGGGGCCAGCTAACTATGGCTACACCTTC
CASSPEGQGPANYGYTF
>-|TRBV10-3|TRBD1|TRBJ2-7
TGTGCCATCAGACCGGGACAGGGCAACGAGCAGTACTTC
CAIRPGQGNEQYF
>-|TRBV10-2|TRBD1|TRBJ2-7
TGCGCCAGCCCCCCCGCCGAGACAGGGACATTGCACGAGCAGTACTTC
CASPPAETGTLHEQYF
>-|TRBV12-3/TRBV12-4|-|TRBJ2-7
TGTGCCAGCAGCCAATCCTACGAGCAGTACTTC
CASSQSYEQYF
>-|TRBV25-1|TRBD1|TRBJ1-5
TGTGCCAGCAGTGAACGCAGGGGGCTTAGGTGGCCCCAGCATTTT
CASSERRGLRWPQHF
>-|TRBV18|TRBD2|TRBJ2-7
TGTGCCAGCTCACCACTGGCGGGGGGCCACGAGCAGTACTTC
CASSPLAGGHEQYF
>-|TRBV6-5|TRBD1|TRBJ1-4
TGTGCCAGCAGTTCGGGACAGGGGGCGAGGCTGTTTTTT
CASSSGQGARLFF
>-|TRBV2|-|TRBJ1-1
TGTGCCAGCAGGTATCAGGGTGGCACTGAAGCTTTCTTT
CASRYQGGTEAFF
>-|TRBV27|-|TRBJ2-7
TGTGCCAGCAGATTATCGACAGGTTGGGTCGACGAGCAGTACTTC
CASRLSTGWVDEQYF
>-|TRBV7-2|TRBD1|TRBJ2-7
TGTGCCAGCAGCCCGTCGACAGGGGGCACGTCCGAGCAGTACTTC
CASSPSTGGTSEQYF
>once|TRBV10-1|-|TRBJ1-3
TGCGCCAGCAGTGAGTCCGAGAAAGCTGGGGCGAAAGGAAACACCATATATTTT
CASSESEKAGAKGNTIYF
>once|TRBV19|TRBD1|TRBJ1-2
TGTGCCAGTAGTATCGACAGGGAGGTGTATGGCTACACCTTC
CASSIDREVYGYTF
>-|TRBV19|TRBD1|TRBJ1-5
TGTGCCAGTAGTCGGACAGGGGGCCCTCAGCCCCAGCATTTT
CASSRTGGPQPQHF